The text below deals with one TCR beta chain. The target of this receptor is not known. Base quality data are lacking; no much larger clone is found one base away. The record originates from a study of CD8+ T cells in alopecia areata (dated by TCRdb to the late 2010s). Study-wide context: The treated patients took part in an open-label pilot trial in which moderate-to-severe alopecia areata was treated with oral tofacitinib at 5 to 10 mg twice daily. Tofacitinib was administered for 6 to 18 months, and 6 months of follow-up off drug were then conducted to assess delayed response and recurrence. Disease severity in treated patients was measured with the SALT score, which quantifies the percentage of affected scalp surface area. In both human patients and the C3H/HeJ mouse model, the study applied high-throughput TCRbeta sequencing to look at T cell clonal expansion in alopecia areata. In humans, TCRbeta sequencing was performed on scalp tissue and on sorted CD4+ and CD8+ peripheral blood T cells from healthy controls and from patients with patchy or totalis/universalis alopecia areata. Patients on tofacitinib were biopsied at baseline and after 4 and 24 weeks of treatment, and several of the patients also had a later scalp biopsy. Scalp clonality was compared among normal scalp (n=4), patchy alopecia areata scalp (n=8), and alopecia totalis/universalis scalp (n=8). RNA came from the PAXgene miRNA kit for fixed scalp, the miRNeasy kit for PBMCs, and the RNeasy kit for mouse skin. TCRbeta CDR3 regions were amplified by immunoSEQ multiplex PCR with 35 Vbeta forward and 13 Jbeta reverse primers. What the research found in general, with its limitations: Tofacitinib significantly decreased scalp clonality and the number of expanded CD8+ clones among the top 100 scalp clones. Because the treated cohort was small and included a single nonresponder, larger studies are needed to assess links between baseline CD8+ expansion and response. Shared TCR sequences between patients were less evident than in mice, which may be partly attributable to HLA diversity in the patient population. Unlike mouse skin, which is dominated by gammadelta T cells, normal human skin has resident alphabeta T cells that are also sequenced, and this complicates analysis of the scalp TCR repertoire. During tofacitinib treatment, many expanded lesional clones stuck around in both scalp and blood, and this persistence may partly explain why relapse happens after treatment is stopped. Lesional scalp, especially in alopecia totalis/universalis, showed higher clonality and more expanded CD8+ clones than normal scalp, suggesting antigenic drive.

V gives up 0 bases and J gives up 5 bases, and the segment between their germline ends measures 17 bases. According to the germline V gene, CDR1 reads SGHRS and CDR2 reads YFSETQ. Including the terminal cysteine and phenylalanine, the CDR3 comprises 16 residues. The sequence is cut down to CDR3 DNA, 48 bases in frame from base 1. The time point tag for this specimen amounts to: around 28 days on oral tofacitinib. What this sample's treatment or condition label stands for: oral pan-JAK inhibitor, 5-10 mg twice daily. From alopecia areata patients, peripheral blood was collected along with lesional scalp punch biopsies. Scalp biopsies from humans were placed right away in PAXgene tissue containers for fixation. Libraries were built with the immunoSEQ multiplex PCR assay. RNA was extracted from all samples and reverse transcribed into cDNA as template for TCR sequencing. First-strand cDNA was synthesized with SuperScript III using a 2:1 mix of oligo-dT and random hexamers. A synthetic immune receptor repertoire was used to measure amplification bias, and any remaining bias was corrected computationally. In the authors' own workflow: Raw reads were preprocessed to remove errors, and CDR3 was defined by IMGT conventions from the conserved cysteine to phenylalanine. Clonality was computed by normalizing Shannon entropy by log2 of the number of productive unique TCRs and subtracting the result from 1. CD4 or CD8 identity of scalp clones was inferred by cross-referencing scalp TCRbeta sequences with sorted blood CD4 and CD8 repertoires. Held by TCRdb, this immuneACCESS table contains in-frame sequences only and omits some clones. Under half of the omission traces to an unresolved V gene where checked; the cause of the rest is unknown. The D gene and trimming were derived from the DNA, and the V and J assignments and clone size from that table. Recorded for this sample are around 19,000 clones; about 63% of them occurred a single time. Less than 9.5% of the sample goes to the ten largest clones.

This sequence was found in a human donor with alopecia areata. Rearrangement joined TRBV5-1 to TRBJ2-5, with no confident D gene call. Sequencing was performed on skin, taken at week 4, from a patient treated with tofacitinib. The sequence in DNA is TGCGCCAGCAGCTTGGAGCTTGACTCTCACTTGGAGACCCAGTACTTC. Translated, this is CASSLELDSHLETQYF. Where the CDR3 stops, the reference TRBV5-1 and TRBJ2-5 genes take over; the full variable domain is KAGVTQTPRYLIKTRGQQVTLSCSPISGHRSVSWYQQTPGQGLQFLFEYFSETQRNKGNFPGRFSGRQFSNSRSEMNVSTLELGDSALYLCASSLELDSHLETQYFGPGTRLLVL.